This is a list of T cell receptor beta chains from one sample in a study of radiotherapy plus CTLA-4 blockade in lung cancer. The method was immunoSEQ multiplex PCR; TCRdb's version includes in-frame clones alone and lacks a portion of them. The sample includes about 68,000 clones, 70% to 85% of them seen just once. This material consisted of peripheral blood, taken from a patient treated with radiotherapy plus ipilimumab. The receptors shown here come from a human donor with non-small cell lung cancer who had a complete response to radiotherapy plus ipilimumab. Each CDR3 is given with its conserved first and last residue. A D gene is named only where the DNA matches it firmly. Some rows have no size entry. The others give once, few or many, or a class for an expanded clone.

V gene	J gene	CDR3 length	clone size	D gene	CDR3 DNA	CDR3 protein
TRBV18	TRBJ2-3	13	-	TRBD1	TGTGCCAGCTTCGGACAGGGTGGAGATACGCAGTATTTT	CASFGQGGDTQYF
TRBV7-9	TRBJ2-7	16	once	-	TGTGCCAGCAGCATTGCCGGGACATTGAGCTCCTACGAGCAGTACTTC	CASSIAGTLSSYEQYF
TRBV29-1	TRBJ1-3	13	-	-	TGCAGCGTTGAAAAGGACTCTGGAAACACCATATATTTT	CSVEKDSGNTIYF
TRBV7-2	TRBJ2-1	16	-	TRBD1	TGTGCCAGCAGTTACACCTCGGGACAGGGATACAATGAGCAGTTCTTC	CASSYTSGQGYNEQFF
TRBV19	TRBJ2-7	14	-	-	TGTGCCAGTAGTTTTTCGACTAGCTCCTACGAGCAGTACTTC	CASSFSTSSYEQYF
TRBV27	TRBJ2-7	14	-	TRBD1	TGTGCCAGCAGTTTATCGGACAGGAGCTACGAGCAGTACTTC	CASSLSDRSYEQYF
TRBV7-6	TRBJ2-5	16	few	-	TGTGCCAGCAGCCCCGTGGCTTCGTGGGGGAGGGAGACCCAGTACTTC	CASSPVASWGRETQYF
TRBV10-3	TRBJ1-6	16	-	TRBD1	TGTGCCATCAGTTCAGGCAGGGGGATCGATAATTCACCCCTCCACTTT	CAISSGRGIDNSPLHF
TRBV10-3	TRBJ2-1	16	-	TRBD2	TGTGCCATCAGTGATAGCGGGAGGGCCTCAGAGGATGAGCAGTTCTTC	CAISDSGRASEDEQFF
TRBV5-1	TRBJ2-1	21	-	-	TGCGCCAGCAGCTTGGCCATGGCAGGTCTCAAGCAGGCCGTCGTGTACAATGAGCAGTTCTTC	CASSLAMAGLKQAVVYNEQFF
TRBV2	TRBJ2-1	12	-	-	TGTGCCAGCAACCGGGGGTGGGATGAGCAGTTCTTC	CASNRGWDEQFF
TRBV9	TRBJ2-1	14	-	-	TGTGCCAGCAGCGCGTCTAGCTCCTACAATGAGCAGTTCTTC	CASSASSSYNEQFF
TRBV29-1	TRBJ1-2	15	-	-	TGCGGTGCGGGGAAATCGGGACAACCATTAGGTGGCTACACCTTC	CGAGKSGQPLGGYTF
TRBV10-1	TRBJ1-4	15	-	-	TGCGCCAGCAAGATTCGCCCGCTGGGGTTGGTAAAACTGTTTTTT	CASKIRPLGLVKLFF
TRBV19	TRBJ1-1	13	-	-	TGTGCCAGTAGTCGGGGAGTGAACACTGAAGCTTTCTTT	CASSRGVNTEAFF
TRBV6-1	TRBJ2-2	16	-	-	TGTGCCAGCAGTGATCCTCCGGCCACAGGGACCGGGGAGCTGTTTTTT	CASSDPPATGTGELFF
TRBV29-1	TRBJ2-7	12	-	-	TGCAGCGTTAAAGGGAGCTCCTACGAGCAGTACTTC	CSVKGSSYEQYF
TRBV11-3	TRBJ2-1	16	-	TRBD1	TGTGCCAGCAGCCCGACCGGGACAGGGGGCTCAAATGAGCAGTTCTTC	CASSPTGTGGSNEQFF
TRBV7-9	TRBJ1-1	16	-	-	TGTGCCAGCAGCTTAGGGTTGGGCAAGGGGAACACTGAAGCTTTCTTT	CASSLGLGKGNTEAFF
TRBV5-8	TRBJ2-5	15	-	-	TGTGCCTGCCTCACGAGTGGGGGAGTTTGGGAGACCCAGTACTTC	CACLTSGGVWETQYF
TRBV5-1	TRBJ1-1	14	-	-	TGCGCCAGCATACGACGGCACATGAACACTGAAGCTTTCTTT	CASIRRHMNTEAFF
TRBV5-4	TRBJ2-1	12	-	-	TGTGCCAGCAGCTGGGGGGAGAATGAGCAGTTCTTC	CASSWGENEQFF
TRBV5-1	TRBJ2-3	15	-	-	TGCGCCAGCAGCTTGATGGGGGCGAGGGCAGATACGCAGTATTTT	CASSLMGARADTQYF
TRBV11-3	TRBJ1-3	15	medium-sized	-	TGTGCCAGCAGCTCAGGGACCACATCTGGAAACACCATATATTTT	CASSSGTTSGNTIYF
TRBV7-2	TRBJ1-4	12	once	-	TGTGCCAGCAGTCGAGTTAATGAAAAACTGTTTTTT	CASSRVNEKLFF
TRBV6-5	TRBJ1-1	14	-	-	TGTGCCAGCAGTTCAGCTCAGAGTAACACTGAAGCTTTCTTT	CASSSAQSNTEAFF
TRBV5-6	TRBJ2-7	15	few	-	TGTGCCAGCAGCAGTTTTACAGGTAATAACGACGAGCAGTACTTC	CASSSFTGNNDEQYF
TRBV19	TRBJ2-3	14	-	-	TGTGCCAGTACCTTCACAGGGATCACAGATACGCAGTATTTT	CASTFTGITDTQYF
TRBV11-2	TRBJ1-1	15	-	-	TGTGCCAGCAGCTTAACAGGTTCGGGAGGCACTGAAGCTTTCTTT	CASSLTGSGGTEAFF
TRBV19	TRBJ2-1	11	-	TRBD1	TGTGCCAGTAGCCACAGGGGTGAGCAGTTCTTC	CASSHRGEQFF
TRBV5-3	TRBJ1-3	14	-	TRBD1	TGTGCCAGAAGCGCCGGGACAGGGGTGAACACCATATATTTT	CARSAGTGVNTIYF
TRBV16	TRBJ2-1	12	-	-	TGTGCCAGCAGCCAATTTCTCAATGAGCAGTTCTTC	CASSQFLNEQFF
TRBV5-8	TRBJ2-3	16	-	-	TGTGCCAGCAGCTGGGGGCAGCTATCTAGCACAGATACGCAGTATTTT	CASSWGQLSSTDTQYF
TRBV5-6	TRBJ1-3	15	-	TRBD1	TGTGCCAGCGGACTGACAGGGGGCACTGGAAACACCATATATTTT	CASGLTGGTGNTIYF
TRBV5-6	TRBJ1-6	17	-	TRBD1	TGTGCCAGCAGCTTGGGGAGGGGGCATAACTATAATTCACCCCTCCACTTT	CASSLGRGHNYNSPLHF
TRBV28	TRBJ2-7	11	-	TRBD1	TGTGCCAGCAGCAGGACAGGGGATCGGGACTTC	CASSRTGDRDF
TRBV28	TRBJ2-2	17	-	TRBD2	TGTGCCAGCAGTTTAACTCTAGCGGGAGATGGGGCCGGGGAGCTGTTTTTT	CASSLTLAGDGAGELFF
TRBV14	TRBJ1-2	16	once	-	TGTGCCAGCAGCCAAGTGGCCCCCAGGGGTAACTATGGCTACACCTTC	CASSQVAPRGNYGYTF
TRBV14	TRBJ2-1	15	-	TRBD2	TGTGCCAGCAGCCCCAGCGGGAGTTCCTACAATGAGCAGTTCTTC	CASSPSGSSYNEQFF
TRBV12-5	TRBJ1-1	17	-	-	TGTGCTAGTGGTCGAAACCAACGCAGGGAAGCGGACACTGAAGCTTTCTTT	CASGRNQRREADTEAFF
TRBV30	TRBJ2-7	13	-	-	TGTGCCTGGAGTGCCCCGGGATTATACGAGCAGTACTTC	CAWSAPGLYEQYF
TRBV6-1	TRBJ2-3	14	-	-	TGTGCCAGCAGTCGGGAGTTGGGGACAGATACGCAGTATTTT	CASSRELGTDTQYF
TRBV5-6	TRBJ1-4	18	-	TRBD1	TGTGCCAGCAGCGGCCGGGACAGGGGGCCAGTGTCTAATGAAAAACTGTTTTTT	CASSGRDRGPVSNEKLFF
TRBV7-9	TRBJ1-1	13	-	-	TGTGCCAGCAGCTTACCTTATCCCCCTGAAGCTTTCTTT	CASSLPYPPEAFF
TRBV11-3	TRBJ2-5	16	-	TRBD2	TGTGCCAGCAGCTCACGACTAGCGGGGGACCAAGAGACCCAGTACTTC	CASSSRLAGDQETQYF
TRBV7-8	TRBJ1-1	14	-	-	TGTGCCAGCAGCTTGGGGCGGTCAAACACTGAAGCTTTCTTT	CASSLGRSNTEAFF
TRBV7-9	TRBJ2-4	14	-	TRBD2	TGTGCCAGCAGCTTAGGCGGGGGGCGGGACATTCAGTACTTC	CASSLGGGRDIQYF
TRBV7-2	TRBJ1-4	15	-	-	TGTGCCAGCAGCTTACAACAGGGAATAGGTGAAAAACTGTTTTTT	CASSLQQGIGEKLFF
TRBV5-1	TRBJ2-1	15	-	-	TGCGCCAGCAGCTTGGCGGAGAGCTCCTACAATGAGCAGTTCTTC	CASSLAESSYNEQFF
TRBV9	TRBJ1-6	16	-	-	TGTGCCAGCAGCGTATCACCTGACGGGGGGGGATCACCCCTCCACTTT	CASSVSPDGGGSPLHF
TRBV18	TRBJ2-3	16	once	TRBD2	TGTGCCAGCTCACCAGGGACGGGAGGGGTCACAGATACGCAGTATTTT	CASSPGTGGVTDTQYF
TRBV28	TRBJ1-5	17	-	-	TGTGCCAGCAGTCCTACCCGTCACAGGCCGCCTAATCAGCCCCAGCATTTT	CASSPTRHRPPNQPQHF
TRBV7-9	TRBJ2-1	16	once	TRBD2	TGTGCCAGCAGCTTAAGAACTAGCGGGGAATACAATGAGCAGTTCTTC	CASSLRTSGEYNEQFF
TRBV7-9	TRBJ2-2	15	-	-	TGTGCCAGCAGGAGACAGTTCGCGAACACCGGGGAGCTGTTTTTT	CASRRQFANTGELFF
TRBV28	TRBJ1-1	13	-	-	TGTGCCAGCAGTCATAATCGGAACACTGAAGCTTTCTTT	CASSHNRNTEAFF
TRBV30	TRBJ2-2	15	-	-	TGTGCCTGGAGTCACCTCGGGCTTAACACCGGGGAGCTGTTTTTT	CAWSHLGLNTGELFF
TRBV28	TRBJ1-2	13	few	-	TGTGCCAGCAGTCCCCGGGCTAACTATGGCTACACCTTC	CASSPRANYGYTF
TRBV30	TRBJ2-5	14	-	-	TGTGCCTGGAGTACGGCTAGCATCCAAAAGACCCAGTACTTC	CAWSTASIQKTQYF
TRBV11-2	TRBJ1-1	16	-	TRBD1	TGTGCCAGCAGCACCCAAGCCGGGACAGGGAACACTGAAGCTTTCTTT	CASSTQAGTGNTEAFF